This TCR beta chain was captured in a study of OX40 agonist ivuxolimab in advanced cancers. About the study: Intravenous ivuxolimab was administered to patients every 2 weeks at 0.01 to 10 mg/kg.

Measured with immunoSEQ multiplex PCR; TCRdb has only the in-frame clones, and not every one. The sample has some 14,000 clones, over 60% seen once. This material consisted of CD4+ or CD8+ T cells sorted from blood, taken in a trial of the OX40 agonist ivuxolimab. The sequence was obtained from an adult with an advanced solid tumor such as melanoma, head and neck, liver or kidney cancer.

The CDR3 loop is CASSVPWGREGQNEQFF. The CDR3 bases are TGTGCCAGCAGTGTTCCGTGGGGGCGGGAGGGCCAAAATGAGCAGTTCTTC. The chain has TRBV2 and TRBJ2-1, with 9 nucleotides matching TRBD2. Germline lookup yields CDR1 SNHLY and CDR2 FYNNEI. V shed 4 bases, J shed 7 bases, and the junction held 14 bases outside the gene matches. The CDR3 sequence is 17 residues long. Variable domain in full (rest from reference TRBV2 and TRBJ2-1): EPEVTQTPSHQVTQMGQEVILRCVPISNHLYFYWYRQILGQKVEFLVSFYNNEISEKSEIFDDQFSVERPDGSNFTLKIRSTKLEDSAMYFCASSVPWGREGQNEQFFGPGTRLTVL.